This T cell receptor beta chain was recorded in a study of T cells in localized non-small cell lung cancer. J was trimmed by 0 bases and V by 3 bases; bases with no gene match: 9. There are 19 residues in the CDR3. Germline lookup yields CDR1 SGDLS and CDR2 YYNGEE. The method was immunoSEQ multiplex PCR; TCRdb's version includes in-frame clones alone and lacks a portion of them. In the table there are 45,000 to 55,000 clones, roughly 80% of which are singletons. The chain employs TRBV9 and TRBJ2-1, with TRBD2 matching 13 bases. The source of this sequence is a man between 40 and 75 years old with stage I squamous cell lung carcinoma. The source material was peripheral blood, sampled before any cancer treatment. The CDR3 DNA sequence: TGTGCCAGCAGCGACCCCCCGGGACTAGCGGGGAGCTCCTACAATGAGCAGTTCTTC. Protein sequence: CASSDPPGLAGSSYNEQFF.